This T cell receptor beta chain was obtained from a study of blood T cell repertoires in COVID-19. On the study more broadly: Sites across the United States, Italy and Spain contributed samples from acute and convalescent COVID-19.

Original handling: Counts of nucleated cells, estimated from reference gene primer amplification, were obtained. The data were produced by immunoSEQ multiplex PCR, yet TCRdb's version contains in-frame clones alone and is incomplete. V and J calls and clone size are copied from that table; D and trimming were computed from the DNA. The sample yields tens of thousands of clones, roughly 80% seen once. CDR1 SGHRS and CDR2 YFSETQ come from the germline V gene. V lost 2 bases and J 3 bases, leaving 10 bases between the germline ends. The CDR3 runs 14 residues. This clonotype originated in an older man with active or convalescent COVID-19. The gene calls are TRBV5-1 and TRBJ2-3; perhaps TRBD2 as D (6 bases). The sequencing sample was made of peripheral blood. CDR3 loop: CASSFGTSTDTQYF. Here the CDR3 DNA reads TGCGCCAGCAGCTTCGGGACTTCTACAGATACGCAGTATTTT.